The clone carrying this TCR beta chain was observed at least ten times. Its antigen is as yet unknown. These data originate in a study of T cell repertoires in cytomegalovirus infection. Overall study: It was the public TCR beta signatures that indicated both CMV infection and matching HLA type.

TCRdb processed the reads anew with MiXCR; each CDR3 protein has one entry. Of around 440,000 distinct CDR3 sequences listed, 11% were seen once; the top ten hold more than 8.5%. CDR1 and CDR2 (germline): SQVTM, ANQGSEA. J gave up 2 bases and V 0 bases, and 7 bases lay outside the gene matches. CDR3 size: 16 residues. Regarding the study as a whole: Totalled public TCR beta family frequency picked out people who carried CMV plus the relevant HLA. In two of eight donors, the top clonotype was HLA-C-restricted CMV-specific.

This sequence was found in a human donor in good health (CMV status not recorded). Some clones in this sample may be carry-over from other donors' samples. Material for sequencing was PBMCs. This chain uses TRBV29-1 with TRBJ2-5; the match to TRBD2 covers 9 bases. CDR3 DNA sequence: TGCAGCGTTGAAGATCGGGCAAGCGGGGGGCAAGAGACCCAGTACTTC. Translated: CSVEDRASGGQETQYF. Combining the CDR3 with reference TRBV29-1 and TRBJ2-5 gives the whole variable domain SAVISQKPSRDICQRGTSLTIQCQVDSQVTMMFWYRQQPGQSLTLIATANQGSEATYESGFVIDKFPISRPNLTFSTLTVSNMSPEDSSIYLCSVEDRASGGQETQYFGPGTRLLVL.